This paragraph reports one TCR beta chain. These data come from a study of shared clonotypes between healthy human individuals. Profiled with immunoSEQ multiplex PCR; TCRdb holds only in-frame clones, not every one. Of about 2,500,000 clones detected, just over 90% appear once; the ten largest clones hold around 0.14%. The V gene's germline CDR1 is LNHDA and CDR2 SQIVND (reference sequence). After removal of 0 bases from V and 6 bases from J, the junction contained 1 base not matched to a gene. The CDR3 runs 14 residues. This receptor was obtained from a man in his late teens or twenties in good health. The chain carries TRBV19 and TRBJ2-2, with 7 bases that match TRBD1. Sequencing input: naive CD4+ T cells sorted from blood. Subset noted: CD45RA+ positively selected. The CDR3 DNA sequence: TGTGCCAGTAGTATAGAGACAGGGTCCGGGGAGCTGTTTTTT. Encoded protein: CASSIETGSGELFF.